A single sample gave rise to the 4 T cell receptor beta chains below, sequenced in a study of T cells in women clearing cervical HPV infection. Here immunoSEQ multiplex PCR was the method, and the copy in TCRdb shows in-frame clones only, minus some. The sample has tens of thousands of clones. The specimen sequenced was blood buffy coat. The source of these receptors is a woman between 18 and 70 years old with a cervical HPV16 infection that either progressed to CIN3+ or cleared (not recorded which).

Details on this clone: The CDR3 is cut off 3 residues early in the read; its end comes from the germline J gene. J is TRBJ2-5 and V is TRBV20-1, with a weak D call TRBD1 (6 bases). Trimming left V 0 bases short and J 4 bases short, with 12 bases between. CDR3 length equals 14 residues. The germline CDR1 and CDR2 sequences are DFQATT and SNEGSKA (reference sequence). The sequenced part of the CDR3 DNA is TGCAGTGCTAGAGATGTGGGGGCGGGAGAGACC. Translation gives CSARDVGAGET. The CDR3 in full is CSARDVGAGETQYF.

Details on this clone: The CDR3 end lies 3 residues beyond the end of the read and is filled in from the germline J gene. The V gene is TRBV20-1, the J gene TRBJ1-3, with 7 positions matching TRBD1. The CDR3 consists of 14 residues. Losses at the gene ends were 1 base for V and 7 bases for J; bases not matched to a gene: 7. Germline loops: CDR1 DFQATT, CDR2 SNEGSKA (reference sequence). CDR3 DNA, as far as it was read: TGCAGTGCTAGAGGTCCAGGGGGTATGAACACC. Translated: CSARGPGGMNT. The CDR3 reads in full as CSARGPGGMNTIYF.

For this clone: From the germline J gene comes the end of the CDR3, since the read stops 3 residues before it. The chain carries TRBV5-1 and TRBJ2-7; TRBD2 aligns across 10 bases. V was clipped by 4 bases and J by 3 bases; unmatched bases: 4. CDR3 length: 14 residues. Germline-derived CDR1 and CDR2 are SGHRS and YFSETQ. The CDR3 is CASSVAGGHYEQYF. The CDR3 bases that were read are TGCGCCAGCAGCGTAGCGGGGGGACACTACGAG.

As regards this clone: The CDR3 end falls 3 residues outside the read, so it is completed with the germline J gene. This rearrangement joins TRBV20-1 to TRBJ1-2, with D possibly matching TRBD1 (5 bases). CDR1 is DFQATT and CDR2 is SNEGSKA in the germline V gene (reference sequence). CDR3 length: 15 amino acids. V was shortened by 6 bases and J by 6 bases, with 23 bases between the two germline ends. The CDR3 loop reads CSAKRAGNVLDGYTF. The DNA read from the CDR3 is TGCAGTGCCAAGAGGGCAGGGAACGTGTTAGATGGC.